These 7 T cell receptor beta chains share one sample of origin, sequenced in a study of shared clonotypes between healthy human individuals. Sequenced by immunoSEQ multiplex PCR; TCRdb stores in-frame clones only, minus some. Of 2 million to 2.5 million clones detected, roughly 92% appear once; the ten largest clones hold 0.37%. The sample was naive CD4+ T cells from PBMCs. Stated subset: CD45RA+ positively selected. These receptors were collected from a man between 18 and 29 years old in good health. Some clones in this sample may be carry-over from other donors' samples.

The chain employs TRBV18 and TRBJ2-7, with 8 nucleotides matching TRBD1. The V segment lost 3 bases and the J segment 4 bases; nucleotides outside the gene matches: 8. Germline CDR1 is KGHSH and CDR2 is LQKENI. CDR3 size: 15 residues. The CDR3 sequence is CASSPSAGGVYEQYF. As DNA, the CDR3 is TGTGCCAGCTCACCTTCGGCAGGGGGCGTTTACGAGCAGTACTTC.

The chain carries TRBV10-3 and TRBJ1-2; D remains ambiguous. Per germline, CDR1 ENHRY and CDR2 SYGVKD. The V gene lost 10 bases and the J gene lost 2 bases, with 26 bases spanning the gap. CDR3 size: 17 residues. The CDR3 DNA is TGTGCCACCCAGATCAATCGGGCCCAATCTTTAAACTATGGCTACACCTTC. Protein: CATQINRAQSLNYGYTF.

The CDR3 coding sequence is TGTGCCAGCAACGGGCTCCGGGGCGCTGGAAAATACGAGCAGTTCTTC. Residues: CASNGLRGAGKYEQFF. The chain is built from TRBV2 and TRBJ2-1; D may match TRBD1 or TRBD2 (5 bases each). CDR3 length: 16 amino acids. Germline CDR1 reads SNHLY; CDR2 reads FYNNEI. Deletions cut 7 bases from V and 10 bases from J, with 26 bases between.

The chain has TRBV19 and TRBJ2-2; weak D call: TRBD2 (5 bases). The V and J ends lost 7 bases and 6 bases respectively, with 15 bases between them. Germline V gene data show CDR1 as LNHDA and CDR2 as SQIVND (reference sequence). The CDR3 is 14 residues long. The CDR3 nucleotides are TGTGCCAGTACGAGAGGACTTTTGCCCGGGGAGCTGTTTTTT. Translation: CASTRGLLPGELFF.

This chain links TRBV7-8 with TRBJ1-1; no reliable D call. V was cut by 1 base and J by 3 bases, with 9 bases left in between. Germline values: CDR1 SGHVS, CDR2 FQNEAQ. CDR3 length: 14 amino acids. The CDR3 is CASSLGREDTEAFF. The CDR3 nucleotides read TGTGCCAGCAGCTTAGGAAGGGAGGACACTGAAGCTTTCTTT. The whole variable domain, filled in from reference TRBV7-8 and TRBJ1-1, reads GAGVSQSPRYKVAKRGQDVALRCDPISGHVSLFWYQQALGQGPEFLTYFQNEAQLDKSGLPSDRFFAERPEGSVSTLKIQRTQQEDSAVYLCASSLGREDTEAFFGQGTRLTVV.

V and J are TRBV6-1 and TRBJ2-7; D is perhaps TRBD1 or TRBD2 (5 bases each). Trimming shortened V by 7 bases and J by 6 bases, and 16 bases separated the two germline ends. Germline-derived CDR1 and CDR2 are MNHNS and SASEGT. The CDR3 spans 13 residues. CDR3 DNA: TGTGCCAGCACCCGACCGGCAGGGAGCGAGCAGTACTTC. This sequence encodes CASTRPAGSEQYF.

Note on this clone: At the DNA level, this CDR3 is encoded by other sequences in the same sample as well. Here the CDR3 reads CASSLAGDLYEQYF. The CDR3 DNA is TGTGCCAGCAGCTTGGCGGGGGACCTCTACGAGCAGTACTTC. The gene calls are TRBV7-2 and TRBJ2-7; TRBD2 agrees at 7 bases. Germline lookup yields CDR1 SGHTA and CDR2 FQGNSA. The V gene end was trimmed by 3 bases and the J gene end by 3 bases; junction bases not matched to a gene: 5. This CDR3 is 14 amino acids long.